This entry is about one T cell receptor (beta chain). Antigen specificity is unknown. The data stem from a study of CD8 T cells in ankylosing spondylitis. Broader study findings: Earlier authors reported some of these motif variants in reactive arthritis synovial fluid and blood. For ankylosing spondylitis blood, a TCR beta motif of seven to nine highly homologous variants appeared characteristic.

Construction of TCR beta libraries was performed using quantitative 5'-RACE with molecular barcodes. TCRdb re-analysed the 5' RACE reads in MiXCR, keeping a single row per CDR3 protein. The data show more than 600,000 distinct CDR3 sequences, roughly 19% seen once. The receptor's source is a male donor with ankylosing spondylitis. Sequencing used blood, either unsorted or a sorted T cell fraction (not recorded which).

This chain's CDR3 is CASSVVAGELFF. The DNA for the CDR3 is TGTGCCAGCAGCGTAGTTGCGGGGGAGCTGTTTTTT. This chain connects TRBV9 to TRBJ2-2, with D hard to call. The V end lost 0 bases, the J end lost 8 bases, and 5 bases lay between the germline ends. Germline V gene data show CDR1 as SGDLS and CDR2 as YYNGEE. The CDR3 contains 12 residues.